This T cell receptor beta chain was captured in a study of shared clonotypes between healthy human individuals. Germline CDR1 is MNHEY and CDR2 is SMNVEV (reference sequence). V lost 5 bases to trimming and J lost 4 bases; unmatched junction nucleotides: 7. This CDR3 has 16 amino acids. Assay used: immunoSEQ multiplex PCR; TCRdb lists only in-frame clones, some missing. The sample lists more than 1.2 million clones, about 98.5% seen once, with under 0.45% in the top ten. This TCR derives from a man aged 30 to 39 in good health. The chain couples TRBV27 to TRBJ2-3, with 12 bases aligning to TRBD2. Sequencing was done on a sample of naive CD4+ T cells sorted from blood. Specified subset: CD45RA+ positively selected. The DNA of the CDR3 is TGTGCCAGCAGTCCGACTAGCGGGAGTAGCTCAGATACGCAGTATTTT. As protein: CASSPTSGSSSDTQYF.